The 22 T cell receptor beta chains listed next were all sequenced from one sample in a study of blood T cell repertoires in COVID-19. The table came from immunoSEQ multiplex PCR; TCRdb's copy has only in-frame clones and leaves some out. The table lists around 200,000 clones, around 88% of them singletons. Specimen: PBMCs or T cells enriched from blood (not recorded which). The receptors derive from a woman aged 25 to 45 who had been exposed to COVID-19.

This sequence joins TRBV9 and TRBJ1-1; unclear D gene. The CDR3 length is 15 residues. The V and J ends lost 0 bases and 1 base respectively, with 10 bases between them. The V gene's germline CDR1 is SGDLS and CDR2 YYNGEE. The CDR3 coding sequence is TGTGCCAGCAGCGTAGGGATAGGGAGGAACACTGAAGCTTTCTTT. The encoded protein is CASSVGIGRNTEAFF.

The sample holds a few counts of this clone. This chain links TRBV6-2 or TRBV6-3 with TRBJ2-3; 7 nucleotides match TRBD1. In germline, CDR1 is MNHEY, CDR2 SVGEGT. The length of the CDR3 is 15 residues. V dropped 5 bases and J dropped 4; count of bases not matched to a gene: 9. CDR3 sequence: CASSNKGAASDTQYF. The DNA for the CDR3 is TGTGCCAGCAGTAACAAGGGGGCGGCATCAGATACGCAGTATTTT.

The V call is TRBV7-9, the J call TRBJ2-1; 10 positions match TRBD1. The CDR3 is 15 residues long. Looked up from germline, CDR1 is SEHNR and CDR2 is FQNEAQ (reference sequence). The ends lost 3 bases at V and 8 bases at J; junction bases unmatched: 7. The CDR3, as DNA: TGTGCCAGCAGCTTCAGGACAGGGGGAAGCGATGAGCAGTTCTTC. It is translated as CASSFRTGGSDEQFF.

The chain joins TRBV24-1 to TRBJ2-3; D is uncertain. Germline V lookup: CDR1 KGHDR, CDR2 SFDVKD. The V gene lost 3 bases and the J gene lost 9 bases, with 9 bases spanning the gap. The CDR3 runs to 12 residues. The DNA of the CDR3 is TGTGCCACCAGTGATCCTGAGCCAACGCAGTATTTT. This gives the protein CATSDPEPTQYF.

This chain links TRBV5-1 with TRBJ2-6; TRBD1 matches at 8 bases. CDR3 size: 17 residues. V gave up 5 bases and J gave up 0 bases; unmatched junction bases: 7. Germline values: CDR1 SGHRS, CDR2 YFSETQ. CDR3 DNA: TGCGCCAGCAGTCAGGGACAGGTTTACTCTGGGGCCAACGTCCTGACTTTC. Translating it yields CASSQGQVYSGANVLTF.

This rearrangement joins TRBV5-1 to TRBJ1-2; possibly TRBD1 for D (5 bases). V shed 2 bases and J shed 7 bases, with 12 bases lying between them. CDR3 size: 13 residues. In germline, CDR1 is SGHRS, CDR2 YFSETQ. The CDR3 reads CASSFGQGGGYTF. The CDR3 DNA reads as TGCGCCAGCAGCTTCGGCCAGGGTGGTGGCTACACCTTC.

V gene TRBV9 combines with J gene TRBJ2-7; 9 bases align to TRBD1. The CDR3 is 15 residues long. Losses at the gene ends were 2 bases for V and 0 bases for J; bases not matched to a gene: 3. CDR1 and CDR2 from the germline V gene are SGDLS and YYNGEE. CDR3 bases: TGTGCCAGCAGCGTCGGGACAGGGTCCTCCTACGAGCAGTACTTC. Residues: CASSVGTGSSYEQYF. Filled out from reference TRBV9 and TRBJ2-7, the complete variable domain reads DSGVTQTPKHLITATGQRVTLRCSPRSGDLSVYWYQQSLDQGLQFLIQYYNGEERAKGNILERFSAQQFPDLHSELNLSSLELGDSALYFCASSVGTGSSYEQYFGPGTRLTVT.

The chain has TRBV5-1 and TRBJ1-1; maybe TRBD1 (6 bases). V gave up 2 bases and J gave up 4 bases, with 9 bases separating them. From germline, CDR1 is SGHRS and CDR2 YFSETQ. The CDR3 has 13 residues. The DNA of the CDR3 is TGCGCCAGCAGCTTCCGAGGGGGCACTGAAGCTTTCTTT. Its protein is CASSFRGGTEAFF.

The chain uses TRBV6-1 and TRBJ2-7; 10 nucleotides match TRBD1. The V and J ends lost 1 base and 6 bases, in that order; junction bases with no gene match: 3. The CDR3 has 14 residues. Germline-derived CDR1 and CDR2 are MNHNS and SASEGT. This chain's CDR3 is CASSEGQGAGEQYF. In nucleotides, the CDR3 is TGTGCCAGCAGTGAAGGACAGGGGGCGGGCGAGCAGTACTTC.

The chain uses TRBV3-1 (or the pseudogene TRBV3-2) and TRBJ2-7, with D perhaps matching TRBD2 (6 bases). Per the germline V gene, CDR1 is LGHDT and CDR2 is YNNKEL (reference sequence). V was cut by 4 bases and J by 4 bases, with 11 bases left in between. This CDR3 has 13 amino acids. CDR3 amino acids: CASSPGTDYEQYF. The CDR3 coding sequence is TGTGCCAGCAGCCCCGGGACTGATTACGAGCAGTACTTC.

This clone appeared a single time. This chain links TRBV6-1 with TRBJ1-4; 7 bases match TRBD1. CDR1 is MNHNS, CDR2 SASEGT, per germline. Trimming took 4 bases from V and 2 from J; bases not matched to a gene: 10. This CDR3 has 17 residues. The DNA of the CDR3 is TGTGCCAGCAGTGCCGGGACAGCGGGAGGCACTAATGAAAAACTGTTTTTT. Translating gives CASSAGTAGGTNEKLFF.

In the case of this clone: The same CDR3 arises from other DNA sequences in this sample as well. The chain employs TRBV3-1 (or the pseudogene TRBV3-2) and TRBJ1-2; 10 bases match TRBD1. With 3 bases clipped from V and 6 bases from J, the junction kept 1 base outside the gene matches. Germline V gene sequence: CDR1 LGHDT, CDR2 YNNKEL (reference sequence). The CDR3 loop spans 13 amino acids. In DNA form, the CDR3 reads TGTGCCAGCAGCCAGGGACAGGGGAATGGCTACACCTTC. Translating it yields CASSQGQGNGYTF.

The genes are TRBV29-1 and TRBJ1-1; D is undetermined. The CDR3 sequence is 12 residues long. The germline V gene encodes CDR1 SQVTM and CDR2 ANQGSEA. Trimming stripped 3 bases from V and 0 bases from J, with 5 bases between. The CDR3 protein is CSVDAVNTEAFF. Written as DNA, the CDR3 is TGCAGCGTTGACGCGGTGAACACTGAAGCTTTCTTT.

This clone is a singleton in its sample. The chain combines TRBV7-8 with TRBJ1-3; maybe TRBD1 (5 bases). CDR1 is SGHVS, CDR2 FQNEAQ, per germline. The length of the CDR3 is 16 residues. V lost 1 base, J lost 5 bases, and 15 bases lay in between. In DNA, the CDR3 is TGTGCCAGCAGCTTAGTCGGAGGGGAGACCCGAAACACCATATATTTT. Residues: CASSLVGGETRNTIYF.

CDR3 protein: CASSFWAGENQPQHF. The CDR3 DNA sequence: TGTGCCAGCAGCTTTTGGGCCGGGGAGAATCAGCCCCAGCATTTT. The chain is built from TRBV7-2 and TRBJ1-5; D unresolved. Germline CDR1 reads SGHTA; CDR2 reads FQGNSA. The CDR3 spans 15 residues. Trimming removed 3 bases at V and 4 bases at J, with 13 bases between.

The genes are TRBV7-3 and TRBJ1-1; a weak D match, TRBD1 (5 bases). Germline lookup yields CDR1 SGHTA and CDR2 FQGTGA. This CDR3 has 16 residues. Trimming removed 2 bases at V and 1 base at J, with 14 bases between. The CDR3 DNA reads TGTGCCAGCAGCTTAGTCGCCGGACAAGCGAACACTGAAGCTTTCTTT. Amino acid sequence: CASSLVAGQANTEAFF.

The rearrangement joins TRBV2 to TRBJ1-1; TRBD1 aligns across 9 bases. Germline V gives CDR1 SNHLY, CDR2 FYNNEI. Losses at the gene ends were 8 bases for V and 0 bases for J; bases not matched to a gene: 4. CDR3 size: 14 residues. Written as DNA, the CDR3 is TGTGCCAGCGCCGGACAGGGGTTGAACACTGAAGCTTTCTTT. Its protein is CASAGQGLNTEAFF.

The V gene is TRBV5-4, the J gene TRBJ1-4; D may be TRBD1 (5 bases). The V end was cut by 0 bases, the J end by 4 bases, with 13 bases between. Germline V gives CDR1 SGHNT, CDR2 YYREEE (reference sequence). This CDR3 is built from 16 residues. CDR3 protein: CASSLAGEGLNEKLFF. For the CDR3, the DNA is TGTGCCAGCAGCTTGGCCGGGGAGGGGCTTAATGAAAAACTGTTTTTT.

In nucleotides, the CDR3 is TGTGCCAGCAGCGCCCAGTTAGACAGGGGGAACAATGAGCAGTTCTTC. It codes for CASSAQLDRGNNEQFF. This chain joins TRBV9 and TRBJ2-1, with 9 nucleotides matching TRBD1. Trimming cost V 3 bases and J 5 bases; bases outside gene matches: 9. CDR3 length: 16 amino acids. Germline CDR1 SGDLS, CDR2 YYNGEE.

The rearrangement uses TRBV7-2 and TRBJ2-3; 8 bases agree with TRBD2. The CDR3 runs to 17 residues. Germline CDR1 is SGHTA and CDR2 is FQGNSA. The ends lost 5 bases at V and 0 bases at J; junction bases unmatched: 10. This chain's CDR3 is CASSPQSVAGSTDTQYF. In DNA form, the CDR3 reads TGTGCCAGCAGCCCCCAATCGGTAGCGGGAAGCACAGATACGCAGTATTTT.

The chain employs TRBV30 and TRBJ1-1, with D tentatively TRBD1 (6 bases). Trimming left V 3 bases short and J 2 bases short, with 7 bases between. Germline values: CDR1 GTSNPN, CDR2 SVGIG (reference sequence). The CDR3 sequence is 12 residues long. Here the CDR3 reads CAWRGGNTEAFF. CDR3 sequence (DNA): TGTGCCTGGAGAGGGGGAAACACTGAAGCTTTCTTT.

The chain recombines TRBV10-2 with TRBJ1-1, with D hard to call. Germline V gene sequence: CDR1 WSHSY, CDR2 SAAADI. CDR3 length: 12 residues. The V and J ends lost 3 bases and 10 bases respectively, with 12 bases between them. CDR3 in amino acids: CASSERGLGAFF. CDR3 nucleotide sequence: TGCGCCAGCAGTGAACGGGGATTAGGAGCTTTCTTT.